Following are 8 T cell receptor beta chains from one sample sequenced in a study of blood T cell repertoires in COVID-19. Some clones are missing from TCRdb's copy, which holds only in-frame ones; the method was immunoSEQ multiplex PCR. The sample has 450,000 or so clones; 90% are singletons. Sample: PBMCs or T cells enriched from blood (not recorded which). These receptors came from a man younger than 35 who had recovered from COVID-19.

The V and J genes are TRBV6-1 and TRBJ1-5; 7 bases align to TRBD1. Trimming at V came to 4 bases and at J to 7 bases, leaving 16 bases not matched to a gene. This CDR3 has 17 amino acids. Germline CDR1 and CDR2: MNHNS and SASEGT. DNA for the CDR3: TGTGCCAGCAGTGCCGTTAGGACAGGCCCCGTAATCCAGCCCCAGCATTTT. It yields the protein CASSAVRTGPVIQPQHF.

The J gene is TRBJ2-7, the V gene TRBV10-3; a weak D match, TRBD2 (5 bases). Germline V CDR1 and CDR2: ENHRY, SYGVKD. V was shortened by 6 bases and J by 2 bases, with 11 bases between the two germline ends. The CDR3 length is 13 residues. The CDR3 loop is CAISPADPYEQYF. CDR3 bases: TGTGCCATCAGCCCAGCGGATCCCTACGAGCAGTACTTC.

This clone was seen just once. The CDR3 nucleotides read TGTGCCACCAGTGATCCAGTAGCGGGCGTTTACGAGCAGTACTTC. Translating gives CATSDPVAGVYEQYF. The rearrangement links TRBV24-1 to TRBJ2-7; TRBD2 aligns across 7 bases. CDR1 and CDR2 from the germline V gene are KGHDR and SFDVKD. The CDR3 is 15 amino acids. The ends lost 3 bases at V and 4 bases at J; junction bases unmatched: 8.

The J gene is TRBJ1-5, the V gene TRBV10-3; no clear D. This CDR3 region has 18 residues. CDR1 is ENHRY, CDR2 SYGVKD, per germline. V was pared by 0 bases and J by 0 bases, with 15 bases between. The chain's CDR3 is CAISESYVGRYSNQPQHF. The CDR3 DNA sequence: TGTGCCATCAGTGAGTCGTATGTCGGGAGATATAGCAATCAGCCCCAGCATTTT.

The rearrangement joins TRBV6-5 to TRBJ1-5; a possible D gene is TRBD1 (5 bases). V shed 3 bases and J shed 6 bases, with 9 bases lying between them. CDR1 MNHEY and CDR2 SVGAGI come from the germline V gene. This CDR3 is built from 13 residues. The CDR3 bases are TGTGCCAGCAGTTATAAGGGGTCTCAGCCCCAGCATTTT. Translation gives CASSYKGSQPQHF.

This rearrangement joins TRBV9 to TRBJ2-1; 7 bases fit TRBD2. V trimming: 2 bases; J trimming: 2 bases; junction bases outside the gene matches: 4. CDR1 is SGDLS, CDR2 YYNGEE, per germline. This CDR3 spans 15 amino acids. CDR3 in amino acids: CASSVVSGPYNEQFF. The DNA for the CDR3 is TGTGCCAGCAGCGTGGTTAGCGGGCCCTACAATGAGCAGTTCTTC.

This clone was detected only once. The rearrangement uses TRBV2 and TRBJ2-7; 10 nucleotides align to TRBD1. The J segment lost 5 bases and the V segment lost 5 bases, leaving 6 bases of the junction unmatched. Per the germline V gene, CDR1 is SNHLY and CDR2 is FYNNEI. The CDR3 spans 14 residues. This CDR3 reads CASSPDRGPNEQYF. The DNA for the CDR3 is TGTGCCAGCAGTCCTGACAGGGGGCCGAACGAGCAGTACTTC.

DNA for the CDR3: TGTGCCAGCAGCAGGGGAGGGACTGAAGCTTTCTTT. As protein: CASSRGGTEAFF. The chain employs TRBV25-1 and TRBJ1-1; possibly TRBD1 for D (6 bases). The V gene lost 6 bases and the J gene lost 5 bases, with 10 bases spanning the gap. This CDR3 comprises 12 residues. CDR1 is MGHDK, CDR2 SYGVNS, per germline.